These T cell receptor beta chains were read from a single sample in a study of T cells in Graves' hyperthyroidism and ophthalmopathy. Each CDR3 protein gets one entry after TCRdb re-called the multiplex PCR reads with MiXCR. The sample has 650,000 to 750,000 distinct CDR3 sequences; around 13% are singletons. Sequences were obtained from blood. These receptors all stem from a woman between 18 and 29 years old with Graves' hyperthyroidism. CDR3s include the opening cysteine and the closing phenylalanine or tryptophan. The order of the fields is D gene, J gene, clone size, V gene, CDR3 DNA, CDR3 protein. The D gene is left open where the match is weak. Clone sizes are given selectively: once, few, many, or a class where the clone is expanded.

>NA|TRBJ2-4|NA|TRBV6-6
TGTGCCAGCAGTTACTCGATGGGAACAGACCTTCAGTACTTC
CASSYSMGTDLQYF
>NA|TRBJ2-2|many|TRBV6-1
TGTGCCAGCAGGGCAGGGCAGAACACCGGGGAGCTGTTTTTT
CASRAGQNTGELFF
>TRBD2|TRBJ2-7|many|TRBV12-3/TRBV12-4
TGTGCCAGCAGTCAGGGACTAGCGGGAGGGCCGAAGGCCTACGAGCAGTACTTC
CASSQGLAGGPKAYEQYF
>TRBD2|TRBJ2-7|many|TRBV7-2
TGTGCCAGCAGCTTAAGAAGAACGTCTAGCGGGAGATACCACGAGCAGTACTTC
CASSLRRTSSGRYHEQYF
>TRBD2|TRBJ2-7|NA|TRBV20-1
TGCAGTGCTAGAGGGGAGCGGGAGACCACCTACGAGCAGTACTTC
CSARGERETTYEQYF
>NA|TRBJ1-2|many|TRBV7-9
TGTGCCAGCAGCCCTACCGGTGAGGGCCATGGCTACACCTTC
CASSPTGEGHGYTF
>TRBD2|TRBJ2-5|NA|TRBV6-5
TGTGCCAGCAGTTGGACTAGCGGGAGGGAAGAGACCCAGTACTTC
CASSWTSGREETQYF
>NA|TRBJ1-5|many|TRBV5-5
TGTGCCAGCAGCTTGGAAGGGACCGGCCTCCAGCATTTT
CASSLEGTGLQHF
>TRBD2|TRBJ2-1|NA|TRBV9
TGTGCCAGCAGCATACATGCGGCGGGAGGTCCCTACAATGAGCAGTTCTTC
CASSIHAAGGPYNEQFF
>NA|TRBJ2-7|many|TRBV30
TGTGCCTGGAGTGGGTTGAGCTCCTACGAGCAGTACTTC
CAWSGLSSYEQYF
>NA|TRBJ1-2|once|TRBV28
TGTGCCAGCAGTTTGGGGGGGAGATATGGCTACACCTTC
CASSLGGRYGYTF
>TRBD2|TRBJ2-1|many|TRBV4-2
TGTGCCAGCAGCCAACTCGGACTAGCGTACAATGAGCAGTTCTTC
CASSQLGLAYNEQFF
>NA|TRBJ2-1|many|TRBV7-9
TGTGCCAGCAGCCCTCGAGGGGTGGCGGGCAACAATGAGCAGTTCTTC
CASSPRGVAGNNEQFF
>TRBD2|TRBJ2-3|few|TRBV7-8
TGTGCCAGCAGCTCTGTAGCGGGAGAGAGCACAGATACGCAGTATTTT
CASSSVAGESTDTQYF
>NA|TRBJ2-2|few|TRBV6-1
TGTGCCAGCAAGTCCCAGGGGCACACCGGGGAGCTGTTTTTT
CASKSQGHTGELFF
>NA|TRBJ2-7|many|TRBV7-8
TGTGCCAGCAGCTTACCAGGTGGGGACGAGCAGTACTTC
CASSLPGGDEQYF
>NA|TRBJ2-1|NA|TRBV10-2
TGCGCCATCTCGACACGGACTGAGAGCTCCTACAATGAGCAGTTCTTC
CAISTRTESSYNEQFF
>NA|TRBJ2-5|many|TRBV18
TGTGCCAGCTCACCAGGAGGGGAGACCCAGTACTTC
CASSPGGETQYF
>NA|TRBJ2-4|NA|TRBV28
TGTGCCAGCGGGAAGTGGAACATTCAGTACTTC
CASGKWNIQYF
>TRBD2|TRBJ2-3|many|TRBV2
TGTGCCAGCAGTGAACAAGCGGGACTTAGCACAGATACGCAGTATTTT
CASSEQAGLSTDTQYF
>NA|TRBJ2-2|many|TRBV7-9
TGTGCCCCAGGGGCGGGCGGGGAGCTGTTTTTT
CAPGAGGELFF
>TRBD2|TRBJ2-1|many|TRBV27
TGTGCCAGCAGTTCCCAGAGGTACGGGAGGGCCAATGAGCAGTTCTTC
CASSSQRYGRANEQFF
>NA|TRBJ1-6|few|TRBV20-1
TGCAGTGCTAGAGAACGGGGGGGTCAGCCTTCACCCCTCCACTTT
CSARERGGQPSPLHF
>NA|TRBJ2-1|many|TRBV7-9
TGTGCCAGCAGCCCCCCTCCTCGGGGTTACAATGAGCAGTTCTTC
CASSPPPRGYNEQFF